The TCR beta chain described here comes from a study of regulatory T cells in long-lasting Graves disease. Study as a whole: Newly diagnosed Graves' patients had taken antithyroid drugs under 3 months. General study findings and limits: There were preferences for TRBV28, TRBJ1-2 and TRBJ2-5 in persistent disease. Fewer public clonotypes were shared by new patients (over 950) than by persistent patients (around 2,800). Sample size was small, which may have lowered accuracy.

To make TCR beta libraries, researchers used iRepertoire HTBI primers and Arm-PCR of CDR3 regions. One entry per CDR3 protein, called by TCRdb with MiXCR from the multiplex PCR reads. The sample records fewer than 350,000 distinct CDR3 sequences, 15% to 20% being singletons. V lost 2 bases and J lost 4, with 20 bases in between. Germline V gives CDR1 SEHNR, CDR2 FQNEAQ (reference sequence). This CDR3 spans 17 amino acids. This clonotype was observed at least ten times. What it binds is unknown. Time point: newly diagnosed GD, antithyroid drugs for less than 3 months. PBMCs were the source of the RNA used for TCR sequencing.

This sequence was found in a female donor with Graves disease. Material: peripheral blood mononuclear cells (PBMCs), obtained at new diagnosis, from a patient treated with antithyroid drugs. The chain carries TRBV7-9 and TRBJ2-5, with D perhaps matching TRBD2 (6 bases). For the CDR3, the DNA is TGTGCCAGCAGCTTACCCCCAATCGGGAGAAGGCGAGAGACCCAGTACTTC. Its translation is CASSLPPIGRRRETQYF.